Each of the 32 T cell receptor beta chains below was sequenced from the same sample in a study of blood T cell repertoires in COVID-19. Assay used: immunoSEQ multiplex PCR; TCRdb lists only in-frame clones, some missing. The table lists about 89,000 clones, 90% to 95% of them singletons. Sequenced: peripheral blood. These receptor sequences come from a human donor with active COVID-19. The donor label of this sample is uncertain.

The chain uses TRBV3-1 (or the pseudogene TRBV3-2) and TRBJ2-2; 8 positions match TRBD1. V was pared by 4 bases and J by 5 bases, with 6 bases of the junction left unmatched. The CDR3 length is 15 residues. Germline V gene data show CDR1 as LGHDT and CDR2 as YNNKEL (reference sequence). CDR3 sequence reads: CASSPGQGGTGELFF. In nucleotides, the CDR3 is TGTGCCAGCAGCCCCGGACAGGGAGGAACCGGGGAGCTGTTTTTT.

This chain uses TRBV6-5 with TRBJ2-1; TRBD1 might be the D (5 bases). Deletions cut 6 bases from V and 7 bases from J, with 13 bases between. Germline assignment: CDR1 MNHEY and CDR2 SVGAGI. The CDR3 length is 13 residues. The CDR3 region has the DNA TGTGCCAGCAGGAGGACATTATCGAATGAGCAGTTCTTC. It codes for CASRRTLSNEQFF.

The V and J genes are TRBV5-6 and TRBJ2-1; 11 bases align to TRBD2. Germline V lookup: CDR1 SGHDT, CDR2 YYEEEE. Unmatched junction bases numbered 9, after V lost 5 bases and J lost 8 bases. The CDR3 loop spans 15 amino acids. This chain's CDR3 is CASRRLAGLSDEQFF. In nucleotides, the CDR3 is TGTGCCAGCAGGCGACTAGCGGGGCTAAGCGATGAGCAGTTCTTC.

The chain carries TRBV20-1 and TRBJ2-1, with D maybe TRBD1 (6 bases). There are 11 residues in the CDR3. V dropped 7 bases and J dropped 7 bases, with 11 bases sitting between them. Per germline, CDR1 DFQATT and CDR2 SNEGSKA (reference sequence). DNA for the CDR3: TGCAGTGGACAGCAGGGGAATGAGCAGTTCTTC. The encoded protein is CSGQQGNEQFF.

This clone was counted a single time. J is TRBJ2-5 and V is TRBV11-3, with 11 bases matching TRBD2. The CDR3 sequence is 16 residues long. V shed 4 bases and J 2 bases; nucleotides not matched to a gene: 6. The germline V gene encodes CDR1 SGHNT and CDR2 YENEEA. The CDR3 DNA is TGTGCCAGCAGCTCGCGACTAGCGGGGCGACAAGAGACCCAGTACTTC. Residues: CASSSRLAGRQETQYF.

The chain is built from TRBV21-1 and TRBJ2-1; the D segment call TRBD2 is taken from the table without a DNA check. TRBV21-1 is designated a pseudogene. The length of the CDR3 is 17 residues. CDR3 DNA: TGTGCCAGCAGCAAATTCCGTGGGGTGTTGGTAACGGGGGAGCAGTTCTTC. Residues: CASSKFRGVLVTGEQFF.

The V call is TRBV15, the J call TRBJ1-1, with a tentative D call TRBD1 (6 bases). This CDR3 is built from 15 residues. The germline V gene has CDR1 LNHNV and CDR2 YYDKDF (reference sequence). Trimming removed 0 bases from V and 4 bases from J, with 12 bases in between. DNA of the CDR3: TGTGCCACCAGCAGAGATCGTCAGGGGAGCACTGAAGCTTTCTTT. This encodes CATSRDRQGSTEAFF.

The chain is built from TRBV5-4 and TRBJ2-3, with 8 positions matching TRBD1. Per germline, CDR1 SGHNT and CDR2 YYREEE (reference sequence). With V trimmed by 3 bases and J by 4 bases, 4 bases remained unmatched. The CDR3 spans 14 residues. This chain's CDR3 is CASSSQGASDTQYF. CDR3 sequence (DNA): TGTGCCAGCAGCTCTCAGGGGGCCTCAGATACGCAGTATTTT.

J is TRBJ1-1 and V is TRBV6-2 or TRBV6-3; 7 nucleotides match TRBD1. The germline CDR1 and CDR2 sequences are MNHEY and SVGEGT. Trimming cost V 0 bases and J 8 bases; bases outside gene matches: 3. The CDR3 totals 13 residues. The chain's CDR3 is CASSYSGGGEAFF. The CDR3 coding sequence is TGTGCCAGCAGTTACTCTGGAGGGGGCGAAGCTTTCTTT.

The genes are TRBV18 and TRBJ2-7; TRBD1 matches 9 bases. V was clipped by 8 bases and J by 4 bases; unmatched bases: 6. Germline V gives CDR1 KGHSH, CDR2 LQKENI. This CDR3 is built from 13 residues. CDR3 protein: CASEKQGAYEQYF. DNA of the CDR3: TGTGCCAGCGAAAAACAGGGGGCTTACGAGCAGTACTTC. Using reference TRBV18 and TRBJ2-7 for the parts outside the CDR3, the full variable domain is NAGVMQNPRHLVRRRGQEARLRCSPMKGHSHVYWYRQLPEEGLKFMVYLQKENIIDESGMPKERFSAEFPKEGPSILRIQQVVRGDSAAYFCASEKQGAYEQYFGPGTRLTVT.

CDR3 residues: CASSQLEVRTGELFF. For the CDR3, the DNA is TGTGCCAGCAGCCAACTCGAGGTTCGGACCGGGGAGCTGTTTTTT. The chain employs TRBV4-2 and TRBJ2-2, with unresolved D. CDR1 is LGHNA, CDR2 YNFKEQ, per germline. V shed 2 bases and J shed 5 bases, with 12 bases lying between them. The CDR3 extends over 15 amino acids.

The rearrangement uses TRBV2 and TRBJ2-1, with 10 nucleotides matching TRBD2. Per the germline V gene, CDR1 is SNHLY and CDR2 is FYNNEI. The CDR3 consists of 16 residues. After removal of 2 bases from V and 4 bases from J, the junction contained 5 bases not matched to a gene. DNA for the CDR3: TGTGCCAGCAGTGAACGGGGACTAGCGATTTACAATGAGCAGTTCTTC. This translates into CASSERGLAIYNEQFF. Full variable domain (rest looked up from reference TRBV2 and TRBJ2-1): EPEVTQTPSHQVTQMGQEVILRCVPISNHLYFYWYRQILGQKVEFLVSFYNNEISEKSEIFDDQFSVERPDGSNFTLKIRSTKLEDSAMYFCASSERGLAIYNEQFFGPGTRLTVL.

This clone was detected a few times. The chain couples TRBV4-1 to TRBJ2-7; possible D gene TRBD2, 5 bases. The V end lost 1 base, the J end lost 2 bases, and 9 bases lay between the germline ends. Germline CDR1 reads MGHRA; CDR2 reads YSYEKL. The CDR3 runs to 14 residues. The CDR3 coding sequence is TGCGCCAGCAGCCAAGTCGGGAACACCTACGAGCAGTACTTC. Translation gives CASSQVGNTYEQYF.

This chain links TRBV27 with TRBJ2-5, with a tentative D call TRBD2 (6 bases). The CDR3 contains 18 residues. Germline V lookup: CDR1 MNHEY, CDR2 SMNVEV (reference sequence). V lost 2 bases to trimming and J lost 5 bases, with 24 bases between them. CDR3 region: CASSLSSPYGGRGETQYF. The CDR3 bases are TGTGCCAGCAGTTTAAGTTCTCCCTATGGGGGGAGAGGGGAGACCCAGTACTTC.

The chain has TRBV4-3 and TRBJ1-5; 7 bases line up with TRBD1. The V gene's germline CDR1 is LGHNA and CDR2 YSLEER. Trimming at V came to 2 bases and at J to 7 bases, leaving 11 bases not matched to a gene. The CDR3 extends over 16 amino acids. This chain's CDR3 is CASSQRITGARQPQHF. CDR3 in DNA: TGCGCCAGCAGCCAACGTATTACAGGGGCACGGCAGCCCCAGCATTTT.

V gene TRBV6-2 or TRBV6-3 combines with J gene TRBJ2-5, with 8 bases lining up with TRBD2. With 0 bases clipped from V and 1 base from J, the junction kept 4 bases outside the gene matches. The germline V gene encodes CDR1 MNHEY and CDR2 SVGEGT. The CDR3 runs to 16 residues. This chain's CDR3 is CASSYSSGSPQETQYF. Here the CDR3 DNA reads TGTGCCAGCAGTTACTCGAGCGGGAGCCCCCAAGAGACCCAGTACTTC.

V gene TRBV5-1 combines with J gene TRBJ1-6; 10 bases fit TRBD1. Per the germline V gene, CDR1 is SGHRS and CDR2 is YFSETQ. This CDR3 is 16 amino acids long. J was trimmed by 14 bases and V by 3 bases; bases with no gene match: 14. The CDR3 protein is CASSSGDRGGIRTLHF. DNA for the CDR3: TGCGCCAGCAGCTCAGGGGACAGGGGCGGCATTAGGACCCTCCACTTT.

This clone was picked up one time. The V gene is TRBV19, the J gene TRBJ2-2; D is unresolved. CDR3 length equals 15 residues. Trimming stripped 8 bases from V and 3 bases from J, with 16 bases between. Germline loops: CDR1 LNHDA, CDR2 SQIVND (reference sequence). The DNA for the CDR3 is TGTGCCAGTCCCATTGTTTGGGCGTACACCGGGGAGCTGTTTTTT. It specifies CASPIVWAYTGELFF.

This clone was found once. The chain has TRBV21-1 and TRBJ2-7; TRBD1 is taken as the D call from the table, unchecked against the DNA. TRBV21-1 is a pseudogene. The CDR3 length is 11 residues. As DNA, the CDR3 is TGTGCCAGCACTAACAGGGAACGGCAGTACTTC. Translation gives CASTNRERQYF.

This rearrangement joins TRBV7-2 to TRBJ2-4, with 8 bases that match TRBD2. Germline V gene lookup returns CDR1 SGHTA and CDR2 FQGNSA. V gave up 5 bases and J gave up 0 bases; unmatched junction bases: 9. The CDR3 is 17 residues long. The DNA for the CDR3 is TGTGCCAGCAGCCCTCAGGTAGCGGGGATAGCCAAAAACATTCAGTACTTC. It translates to CASSPQVAGIAKNIQYF.

The CDR3: CASSGTTGGYEQYF. The CDR3 bases are TGTGCCAGCAGCGGAACGACAGGGGGCTACGAGCAGTACTTC. The chain uses TRBV9 and TRBJ2-7; 9 bases map to TRBD1. Trimming took 3 bases from V and 3 from J; bases not matched to a gene: 4. CDR3 length: 14 amino acids. Germline CDR1 is SGDLS and CDR2 is YYNGEE.

V is TRBV3-1 (or the pseudogene TRBV3-2) and J is TRBJ1-2, with 9 bases identical to TRBD1. CDR3 length: 16 residues. J was trimmed by 4 bases and V by 3 bases; bases with no gene match: 9. Germline CDR1 and CDR2: LGHDT and YNNKEL (reference sequence). This CDR3 is CASSQIGTGLAYGYTF. The CDR3 DNA is TGTGCCAGCAGCCAGATTGGGACAGGGCTTGCCTATGGCTACACCTTC.

This clone came up once. CDR3 loop: CASSGVSGHEQFF. CDR3 in DNA: TGTGCCAGCAGTGGGGTAAGCGGCCATGAGCAGTTCTTC. This sequence joins TRBV2 and TRBJ2-1, with D tentatively TRBD2 (5 bases). The germline gives CDR1 SNHLY, CDR2 FYNNEI. Trimming left V 4 bases short and J 8 bases short, with 12 bases between. The CDR3 runs to 13 residues.

This chain links TRBV19 with TRBJ1-5; D call uncertain. Trimming left V 3 bases short and J 9 bases short, with 18 bases between. Per the germline V gene, CDR1 is LNHDA and CDR2 is SQIVND (reference sequence). There are 15 residues in the CDR3. The CDR3 DNA follows: TGTGCCAGTAGTATGGCTGCTGAAATCCTAGGGCCCCAGCATTTT. Protein: CASSMAAEILGPQHF.

The chain couples TRBV21-1 to TRBJ1-1; the table assigns TRBD1, which was not confirmed against the DNA. TRBV21-1 counts as a pseudogene. The CDR3 has 13 amino acids. CDR3 amino acids: CASSLSRGTEAFF. In DNA, the CDR3 is TGTGCCAGCAGCTTATCCCGAGGGACAGAAGCTTTCTTT.

The chain recombines TRBV5-4 with TRBJ1-4; D ambiguous. V shed 4 bases and J shed 2 bases, with 12 bases lying between them. Germline V gene data show CDR1 as SGHNT and CDR2 as YYREEE (reference sequence). CDR3 length equals 15 residues. The CDR3 loop is CASSLLSGTNEKLFF. DNA for the CDR3: TGTGCCAGCAGCCTACTATCCGGGACTAATGAAAAACTGTTTTTT.

The chain's CDR3 is CASSPPGGNQPQHF. DNA for the CDR3: TGTGCCAGCAGCCCCCCCGGGGGCAATCAGCCCCAGCATTTT. The chain couples TRBV7-9 to TRBJ1-5; D uncertain. This CDR3 is built from 14 residues. V lost 5 bases to trimming and J lost 2 bases, with 10 bases between them. From germline, CDR1 is SEHNR and CDR2 FQNEAQ (reference sequence).

J is TRBJ2-5 and V is TRBV2, with D possibly being TRBD1 (7 bases). This CDR3 comprises 13 residues. Germline assignment: CDR1 SNHLY and CDR2 FYNNEI. V was pared by 4 bases and J by 4 bases, with 10 bases between. CDR3 sequence reads: CASSGQGGETQYF. The CDR3 DNA reads as TGTGCCAGCAGTGGACAGGGAGGAGAGACCCAGTACTTC.

V gene TRBV2 combines with J gene TRBJ1-6; TRBD1 agrees at 9 bases. Trimming removed 1 base from V and 10 bases from J; junction bases left unmatched: 5. The CDR3 spans 15 residues. Germline values: CDR1 SNHLY, CDR2 FYNNEI. CDR3 DNA sequence: TGTGCCAGCAGTGAAGACAGGGGGCGAAGATCACCCCTCCACTTT. As protein: CASSEDRGRRSPLHF. Full variable domain (outside the CDR3, taken from reference TRBV2 and TRBJ1-6): EPEVTQTPSHQVTQMGQEVILRCVPISNHLYFYWYRQILGQKVEFLVSFYNNEISEKSEIFDDQFSVERPDGSNFTLKIRSTKLEDSAMYFCASSEDRGRRSPLHFGNGTRLTVT.

CDR3 residues: CASSLGGRAPEQYF. The CDR3 DNA reads TGTGCCAGCAGCTTGGGCGGGAGGGCCCCCGAGCAGTACTTC. The J gene is TRBJ2-7, the V gene TRBV5-5; TRBD2 matches at 9 bases. V lost 0 bases to trimming and J lost 6 bases; unmatched junction nucleotides: 4. Germline V lookup: CDR1 SGHKS, CDR2 YYEKEE (reference sequence). The CDR3 is 14 amino acids.

The J gene is TRBJ2-5, the V gene TRBV25-1; tentatively, D is TRBD1 (5 bases). The CDR3 contains 13 residues. The V gene lost 3 bases and the J gene lost 4 bases, with 9 bases spanning the gap. CDR1 and CDR2 from the germline V gene are MGHDK and SYGVNS. The chain's CDR3 is CASSDSGRETQYF. In nucleotides, the CDR3 is TGTGCCAGCAGTGATTCAGGGCGAGAGACCCAGTACTTC.

This clone was picked up one time. The rearrangement uses TRBV7-2 and TRBJ2-7; TRBD2 is a possible D gene (6 bases). V was clipped by 1 base and J by 8 bases, with 18 bases between them. The CDR3 is 15 residues long. Germline loops: CDR1 SGHTA, CDR2 FQGNSA. The CDR3 bases are TGTGCCAGCAGCTTAGGGGTAGCGGAGGGCGGGCAGCAGTACTTC. Translating gives CASSLGVAEGGQQYF.